These 16 T cell receptor beta chains came from one sample sequenced in a study of spatial heterogeneity in lung cancer. Time point specified: blood at routine non-recurrence follow-up after resection. MiXCR was run by TCRdb on the 5' RACE reads, yielding one entry per CDR3 protein. This table holds 50,000 or so distinct CDR3 sequences, about 10% found once. The specimen comprised PBMCs, sampled at follow-up. Source of these receptors: a male donor with early-stage non-small cell lung cancer.

This clonotype has a count of ten or more. This chain connects TRBV15 to TRBJ2-1; 13 bases map to TRBD2. Trimming at V came to 4 bases and at J to 8 bases, leaving 8 bases not matched to a gene. The CDR3 runs 16 residues. Germline assignment: CDR1 LNHNV and CDR2 YYDKDF (reference sequence). CDR3 in DNA: TGTGCCACCAGCACTTGGACTAGCGGGAGAGACGATGAGCAGTTCTTC. Residues: CATSTWTSGRDDEQFF.

This clonotype was seen repeatedly, ten times or more. The chain recombines TRBV6-5 with TRBJ2-3; D may be TRBD2 (5 bases). V lost 2 bases, J lost 4 bases, and 16 bases lay in between. This CDR3 region has 16 residues. Germline lookup yields CDR1 MNHEY and CDR2 SVGAGI. The CDR3 DNA reads as TGTGCCAGCAGTTACACTAGTAACCCCTCAGCAGATACGCAGTATTTT. This gives the protein CASSYTSNPSADTQYF.

This clonotype was seen repeatedly, ten times or more. This chain connects TRBV20-1 to TRBJ2-5; perhaps D is TRBD1 or TRBD2 (5 bases each). The CDR3 contains 14 residues. From germline, CDR1 is DFQATT and CDR2 SNEGSKA (reference sequence). V was trimmed by 4 bases and J by 3 bases, leaving 15 bases between them. Written as DNA, the CDR3 is TGCAGTGCTAACTCCGGGACCGGTAAAGAGACCCAGTACTTC. It translates to CSANSGTGKETQYF.

This clonotype was recorded at least ten times. The chain employs TRBV12-3 or TRBV12-4 and TRBJ1-4; D might be TRBD1 (5 bases). V lost 0 bases, J lost 5 bases, and 10 bases lay in between. The CDR3 loop spans 15 amino acids. The CDR3 coding sequence is TGTGCCAGCAGTTTAGCGTGGGGCGGAAATGAAAAACTGTTTTTT. The encoded protein is CASSLAWGGNEKLFF.

This clonotype showed up many times. V gene TRBV20-1 combines with J gene TRBJ1-1; D is uncertain. V gave up 1 base and J gave up 6 bases, with 12 bases separating them. The CDR3 spans 13 residues. The V gene's germline CDR1 is DFQATT and CDR2 SNEGSKA (reference sequence). The CDR3 coding sequence is TGCAGTGCTAGAGCATCCTCGGACGCTGAAGCTTTCTTT. It encodes CSARASSDAEAFF.

This clonotype was counted a few times. The chain couples TRBV6-1 to TRBJ1-6, with TRBD1 as a possible D gene (5 bases). CDR3 length: 15 residues. The V end lost 4 bases, the J end lost 5 bases, and 12 bases lay between the germline ends. In germline, CDR1 is MNHNS, CDR2 SASEGT. The DNA of the CDR3 is TGTGCCAGCAGTGTAGGGACGGGAAATAATTCACCCCTCCACTTT. This gives the protein CASSVGTGNNSPLHF.

CDR3 sequence: CASSFQGGSEKLFF. The DNA of the CDR3 is TGTGCCAGCTCCTTCCAAGGGGGAAGTGAAAAACTGTTTTTT. V usage is TRBV7-2 and J usage is TRBJ1-4, with a possible D match to TRBD1 (6 bases). This CDR3 has 14 amino acids. Germline V gives CDR1 SGHTA, CDR2 FQGNSA. The V gene lost 8 bases and the J gene lost 7 bases, with 17 bases spanning the gap.

The sample holds many counts of this clonotype. This chain links TRBV2 with TRBJ2-6; tentatively, D is TRBD1 (6 bases). V was trimmed by 7 bases and J by 4 bases, leaving 14 bases between them. The germline V gene encodes CDR1 SNHLY and CDR2 FYNNEI. This CDR3 contains 15 residues. The chain's CDR3 is CASNPRGGGANVLTF. In DNA, the CDR3 is TGTGCCAGCAACCCCAGGGGCGGAGGGGCCAACGTCCTGACTTTC. Full variable domain (missing parts from reference TRBV2 and TRBJ2-6): EPEVTQTPSHQVTQMGQEVILRCVPISNHLYFYWYRQILGQKVEFLVSFYNNEISEKSEIFDDQFSVERPDGSNFTLKIRSTKLEDSAMYFCASNPRGGGANVLTFGAGSRLTVL.

The V call is TRBV27, the J call TRBJ1-4, with a weak D call TRBD1 (5 bases). From germline, CDR1 is MNHEY and CDR2 SMNVEV (reference sequence). The CDR3 loop spans 12 amino acids. Trimming cost V 6 bases and J 5 bases, with 7 bases left between them. As DNA, the CDR3 is TGTGCCAGCAGACAGGCAAATGAAAAACTGTTTTTT. It encodes CASRQANEKLFF.

With respect to this clonotype: A much larger clone differs by one base, so this may be a read error. The chain has TRBV11-2 and TRBJ1-1; 11 nucleotides line up with TRBD1. CDR3 length: 13 amino acids. V trimming: 6 bases; J trimming: 3 bases; junction bases outside the gene matches: 0. The germline CDR1 and CDR2 sequences are SGHAT and FQNNGV. The CDR3 loop reads CASRGQGDTEAFF. CDR3 DNA: TGTGCCAGCAGGGGACAGGGGGACACTGAAGCTTTCTTT.

The chain recombines TRBV6-1 with TRBJ1-2; D not certain. The V and J ends lost 0 bases and 2 bases respectively, with 13 bases between them. CDR1 and CDR2 from the germline V gene are MNHNS and SASEGT. This CDR3 is 16 amino acids long. CDR3 sequence: CASSEAAHTLNYGYTF. The CDR3 DNA is TGTGCCAGCAGTGAAGCGGCTCACACTTTAAACTATGGCTACACCTTC.

The chain couples TRBV6-5 to TRBJ2-7; D uncertain. Germline assignment: CDR1 MNHEY and CDR2 SVGAGI. V lost 2 bases and J 6 bases, leaving 17 bases between the germline ends. The CDR3 loop spans 15 amino acids. The CDR3 DNA sequence: TGTGCCAGCAGTTACACCCCGGAGAGGCGGAGCGAGCAGTACTTC. Amino acid sequence: CASSYTPERRSEQYF.

The chain joins TRBV29-1 to TRBJ2-1; TRBD2 matches at 7 bases. CDR3 size: 15 residues. J lost 2 bases, V lost 4 bases, and 8 bases had no gene match. CDR1 is SQVTM, CDR2 ANQGSEA, per germline. This CDR3 reads CSVGEASGAYNEQFF. In DNA, the CDR3 is TGCAGCGTTGGGGAGGCTAGCGGTGCCTACAATGAGCAGTTCTTC.

The chain recombines TRBV11-1 with TRBJ2-7; 7 nucleotides agree with TRBD2. The junction had 3 bases not matched to a gene; V was cut back by 0 bases and J by 7 bases. The CDR3 is 13 amino acids. Germline V CDR1 and CDR2: SGHAT, FQDESV (reference sequence). CDR3 in DNA: TGTGCCAGCAGCTTAGCGCCTAGCGGTGAGCAGTACTTC. Translation gives CASSLAPSGEQYF.

Points on this clonotype: A much larger clone lies one base from this, so it may be a read error. The CDR3: CASSEDQSRSCTF. The CDR3 nucleotides are TGTGCCAGCAGTGAAGACCAGTCTCGGAGCTGCACCTTC. V and J are TRBV2 and TRBJ1-2; D is unclear. Germline V gene lookup returns CDR1 SNHLY and CDR2 FYNNEI. The length of the CDR3 is 13 residues. The V and J ends lost 1 base and 13 bases respectively, with 16 bases between them.

This chain uses TRBV7-2 with TRBJ2-3, with D maybe TRBD2 (6 bases). V was trimmed by 5 bases and J by 0 bases, leaving 9 bases between them. From germline, CDR1 is SGHTA and CDR2 FQGNSA. CDR3 length: 14 residues. The CDR3 nucleotides read TGTGCCAGCAGCCACGGGACTAGCACAGATACGCAGTATTTT. It is translated as CASSHGTSTDTQYF.